The 17 T cell receptor beta chains in this list originate from one sample, sequenced in a study of CD8+ T cells in alopecia areata. Extracted RNA was reverse transcribed, and the resulting cDNA served as sequencing template. Here immunoSEQ multiplex PCR was the method, and the copy in TCRdb shows in-frame clones only, minus some. Of 85,000 to 110,000 clones listed, approximately 52% are singletons. The material sequenced was CD4+ T cells sorted from blood. These receptor sequences come from a human donor in good health.

This clone was detected only a few times. The V and J genes are TRBV6-5 and TRBJ2-5; the D is unclear. V was trimmed by 2 bases and J by 4 bases, leaving 11 bases between them. Germline assignment: CDR1 MNHEY and CDR2 SVGAGI. The CDR3 has 14 amino acids. DNA of the CDR3: TGTGCCAGCAGTTACGTTGTTAGCCCAGAGACCCAGTACTTC. Residues: CASSYVVSPETQYF.

The chain uses TRBV18 and TRBJ2-5; D might be TRBD1 (5 bases). Trimming took off 1 base at V and 5 bases at J, with 8 bases between the two ends. Germline-derived CDR1 and CDR2 are KGHSH and LQKENI. The CDR3 runs 13 residues. The CDR3 protein is CASSPRQTETQYF. In DNA, the CDR3 is TGTGCCAGCTCACCACGACAGACTGAGACCCAGTACTTC.

This chain uses TRBV4-1 with TRBJ1-2; D is uncertain. CDR3 size: 15 residues. Germline V gives CDR1 MGHRA, CDR2 YSYEKL. Deletions cut 1 base from V and 0 bases from J, with 9 bases between. CDR3 DNA: TGCGCCAGCAGCCAAGTAATAACATCTAACTATGGCTACACCTTC. Protein product: CASSQVITSNYGYTF.

The chain uses TRBV2 and TRBJ1-1, with a weak D call TRBD1 (6 bases). The V gene lost 8 bases and the J gene lost 1 base, with 11 bases spanning the gap. Germline CDR1 reads SNHLY; CDR2 reads FYNNEI. CDR3 length equals 13 residues. Written as DNA, the CDR3 is TGTGCCAGCGTCGACAGGTCGAACACTGAAGCTTTCTTT. Translation: CASVDRSNTEAFF.

This clone has more than one count but fewer than ten. The rearrangement links TRBV2 to TRBJ1-5; no definite D call. CDR3 length: 11 amino acids. Trimming took 8 bases from V and 1 from J, leaving 3 bases between them. CDR1 and CDR2 (germline): SNHLY, FYNNEI. The CDR3 region has the DNA TGTGCCAGCGGAAGCAATCAGCCCCAGCATTTT. Its translation: CASGSNQPQHF.

This clone was recorded only once. The chain is built from TRBV30 and TRBJ2-7; 9 positions match TRBD2. CDR3 length: 13 residues. Trimming cost V 3 bases and J 3 bases; bases outside gene matches: 3. Germline V gene sequence: CDR1 GTSNPN, CDR2 SVGIG (reference sequence). The CDR3 here is CAWRHSGGYEQYF. The CDR3 region has the DNA TGTGCCTGGAGACATAGCGGGGGCTACGAGCAGTACTTC.

The chain combines TRBV4-1 with TRBJ2-3; the match to TRBD2 covers 11 bases. V trimming: 4 bases; J trimming: 5 bases; junction bases outside the gene matches: 5. Germline V gene data show CDR1 as MGHRA and CDR2 as YSYEKL. There are 15 residues in the CDR3. The CDR3 is CASSRGLAGGDTQYF. The CDR3 DNA sequence: TGCGCCAGCAGCCGCGGACTAGCGGGTGGAGATACGCAGTATTTT.

The chain couples TRBV2 to TRBJ2-5; 9 bases map to TRBD1. J was trimmed by 5 bases and V by 5 bases; bases with no gene match: 12. Germline-derived CDR1 and CDR2 are SNHLY and FYNNEI. The CDR3 sequence is 16 residues long. The chain's CDR3 is CASSPNYRGHGETQYF. The CDR3 region has the DNA TGTGCCAGCAGTCCCAATTACAGGGGGCACGGGGAGACCCAGTACTTC. Variable domain in full (rest from reference TRBV2 and TRBJ2-5): EPEVTQTPSHQVTQMGQEVILRCVPISNHLYFYWYRQILGQKVEFLVSFYNNEISEKSEIFDDQFSVERPDGSNFTLKIRSTKLEDSAMYFCASSPNYRGHGETQYFGPGTRLLVL.

The gene calls are TRBV7-9 and TRBJ1-2; no clear D gene. This CDR3 comprises 14 residues. Trimming took off 5 bases at V and 6 bases at J, with 16 bases between the two ends. Germline loops: CDR1 SEHNR, CDR2 FQNEAQ (reference sequence). CDR3 bases: TGTGCCAGCAGCCTATGGACGGAGGAGGATGGCTACACCTTC. Amino acid sequence: CASSLWTEEDGYTF.

The J gene is TRBJ2-3, the V gene TRBV29-1; a weak D match, TRBD1 (7 bases). The CDR3 runs 10 residues. Trimming stripped 7 bases from V and 11 bases from J, with 13 bases between. Germline CDR1 is SQVTM and CDR2 is ANQGSEA. DNA of the CDR3: TGCAGCGGAAGTCAGGGGGGGCAGTATTTT. This sequence encodes CSGSQGGQYF.

This clone was recorded only once. The V call is TRBV4-3, the J call TRBJ2-3; 9 nucleotides match TRBD1. Germline V lookup: CDR1 LGHNA, CDR2 YSLEER. V was pared by 1 base and J by 5 bases, with 7 bases of the junction left unmatched. The CDR3 contains 16 residues. The chain's CDR3 is CASSQGTGAGGDTQYF. CDR3 nucleotides: TGCGCCAGCAGCCAAGGGACAGGGGCCGGGGGAGATACGCAGTATTTT.

The chain joins TRBV5-1 to TRBJ1-4, with 9 bases matching TRBD1. CDR1 SGHRS and CDR2 YFSETQ come from the germline V gene. The CDR3 length is 14 residues. The V gene end was trimmed by 4 bases and the J gene end by 8 bases; junction bases not matched to a gene: 6. CDR3 in DNA: TGCGCCAGCAGCCCGGGACAGGGTAGAGAAAAACTGTTTTTT. Protein product: CASSPGQGREKLFF.

The CDR3 DNA follows: TGCAGCGCCCCCGTCGGGGCGGAAAGCAACTATGGCTACACCTTC. The encoded protein is CSAPVGAESNYGYTF. The rearrangement links TRBV29-1 to TRBJ1-2; maybe TRBD1 (5 bases). V shed 7 bases and J shed 2 bases, with 20 bases lying between them. Germline V lookup: CDR1 SQVTM, CDR2 ANQGSEA. This CDR3 is 15 amino acids long.

This chain joins TRBV30 and TRBJ1-5; D call uncertain. V was clipped by 1 base and J by 1 base, with 11 bases between them. The CDR3 extends over 15 amino acids. Germline CDR1 is GTSNPN and CDR2 is SVGIG (reference sequence). The CDR3 bases are TGTGCCTGGAGTGCCCTTGAGGAAAGCAATCAGCCCCAGCATTTT. This sequence encodes CAWSALEESNQPQHF.

The chain joins TRBV4-1 to TRBJ2-7; 8 positions agree with TRBD1. With 1 base clipped from V and 2 bases from J, the junction kept 10 bases outside the gene matches. The V gene's germline CDR1 is MGHRA and CDR2 YSYEKL. This CDR3 contains 17 residues. The CDR3 DNA is TGCGCCAGCAGCCAAGGAGAAGACAGGGGATATCCCTACGAGCAGTACTTC. It encodes CASSQGEDRGYPYEQYF.

The rearrangement links TRBV30 to TRBJ2-6, with D possibly being TRBD2 (6 bases). V lost 3 bases to trimming and J lost 3 bases, with 9 bases between them. This CDR3 contains 14 residues. Looked up from germline, CDR1 is GTSNPN and CDR2 is SVGIG (reference sequence). The CDR3 region is CAWSGTGGANVLTF. For the CDR3, the DNA is TGTGCCTGGAGCGGGACTGGTGGGGCCAACGTCCTGACTTTC.

This chain connects TRBV7-9 to TRBJ1-2; D might be TRBD1 (5 bases). The V end was cut by 5 bases, the J end by 7 bases, with 23 bases between. This CDR3 is built from 16 residues. Germline-derived CDR1 and CDR2 are SEHNR and FQNEAQ (reference sequence). The CDR3, as DNA: TGTGCCAGCAGCGCCACCAGGGTGATGGGTCTGGCTGGCTACACCTTC. Protein sequence: CASSATRVMGLAGYTF.